This TCR beta chain originates from a study of CD8+ T cells in alopecia areata. On this clone: Its antigen remains unknown.

Broader study findings: Normal scalp had lower clonality than lesional scalp, with alopecia totalis/universalis lesions showing this most strongly. Possibly as an HLA-related effect, TCR sharing across patients appeared less clear than in mice.

The CDR3 has 13 residues. CDR1 and CDR2 (germline): SGHRS, YFSETQ. V was clipped by 0 bases and J by 1 base, with 4 bases between them. Regarding treatment: oral pan-JAK inhibitor, 5-10 mg twice daily. Sequencing used cDNA as its template, made by extracting RNA and reverse transcribing it. Here immunoSEQ multiplex PCR was the method, and the copy in TCRdb shows in-frame clones only, minus some. Of about 97,000 clones detected, about 61% appear once; the ten largest clones hold 16%. The chain has TRBV5-1 and TRBJ1-1; D remains ambiguous. The receptor comes from a human donor with alopecia areata. Here the sequenced sample was CD8+ T cells sorted from blood, taken at approximately week 56, from a patient treated with tofacitinib. The CDR3: CASSLVRNTEAFF. CDR3 coding DNA: TGCGCCAGCAGCTTGGTCAGGAACACTGAAGCTTTCTTT.